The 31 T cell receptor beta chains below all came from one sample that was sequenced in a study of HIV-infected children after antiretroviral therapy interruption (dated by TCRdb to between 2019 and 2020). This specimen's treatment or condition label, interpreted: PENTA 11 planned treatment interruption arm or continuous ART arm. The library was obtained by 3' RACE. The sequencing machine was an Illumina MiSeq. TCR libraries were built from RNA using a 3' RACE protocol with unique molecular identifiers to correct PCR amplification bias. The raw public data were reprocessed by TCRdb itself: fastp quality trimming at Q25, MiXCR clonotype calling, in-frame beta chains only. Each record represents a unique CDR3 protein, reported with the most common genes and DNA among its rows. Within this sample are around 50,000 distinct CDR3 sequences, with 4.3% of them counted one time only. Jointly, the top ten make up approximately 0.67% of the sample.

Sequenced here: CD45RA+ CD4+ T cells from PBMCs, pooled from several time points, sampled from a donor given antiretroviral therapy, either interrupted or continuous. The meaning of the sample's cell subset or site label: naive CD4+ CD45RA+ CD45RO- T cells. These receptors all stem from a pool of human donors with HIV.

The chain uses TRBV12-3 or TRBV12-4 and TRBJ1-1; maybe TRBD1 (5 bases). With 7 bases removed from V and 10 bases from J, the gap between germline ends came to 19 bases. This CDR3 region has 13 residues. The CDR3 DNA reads TGTGCCAGCACCCAAGACTCCGGACATGGAGCTTTCTTT. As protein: CASTQDSGHGAFF.

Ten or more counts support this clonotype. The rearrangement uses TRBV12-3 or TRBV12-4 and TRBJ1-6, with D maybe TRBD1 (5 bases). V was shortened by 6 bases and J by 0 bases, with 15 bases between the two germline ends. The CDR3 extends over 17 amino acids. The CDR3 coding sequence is TGTGCCAGCAGCGAGACACAGGTTAACTCCTATAATTCACCCCTCCACTTT. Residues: CASSETQVNSYNSPLHF.

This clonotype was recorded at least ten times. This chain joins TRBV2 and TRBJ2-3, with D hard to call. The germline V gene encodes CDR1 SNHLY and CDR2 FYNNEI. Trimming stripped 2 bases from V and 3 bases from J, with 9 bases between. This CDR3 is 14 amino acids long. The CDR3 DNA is TGTGCCAGCAGTGAACAGTTCGGGACAGATACGCAGTATTTT. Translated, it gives CASSEQFGTDTQYF.

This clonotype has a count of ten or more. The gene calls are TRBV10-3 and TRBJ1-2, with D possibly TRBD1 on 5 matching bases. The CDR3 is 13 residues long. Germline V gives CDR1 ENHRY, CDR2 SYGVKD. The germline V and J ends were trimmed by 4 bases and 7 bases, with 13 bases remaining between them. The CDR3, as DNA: TGTGCCATCAGTGTAAACGGACAAAGTGGCTACACCTTC. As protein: CAISVNGQSGYTF.

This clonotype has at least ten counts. CDR3 amino acids: CASRAVNSGNTIYF. The CDR3 DNA is TGTGCCTCACGAGCCGTCAACTCTGGAAACACCATATATTTT. The chain uses TRBV10-3 and TRBJ1-3; D is ambiguous. With 11 bases removed from V and 0 bases from J, the gap between germline ends came to 14 bases. The CDR3 has 14 residues. The V gene's germline CDR1 is ENHRY and CDR2 SYGVKD.

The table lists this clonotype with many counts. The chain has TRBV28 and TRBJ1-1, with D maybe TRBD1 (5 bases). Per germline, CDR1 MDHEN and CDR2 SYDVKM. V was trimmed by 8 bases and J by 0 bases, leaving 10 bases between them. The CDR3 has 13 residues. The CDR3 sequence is CASLQGLNTEAFF. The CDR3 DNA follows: TGTGCCAGCCTTCAGGGATTGAACACTGAAGCTTTCTTT.

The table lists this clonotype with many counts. CDR3 sequence (DNA): TGTGCCAGCAGCTTGGAGGCAGGGACAATTATTCAGTACTTC. It specifies CASSLEAGTIIQYF. The chain joins TRBV5-5 to TRBJ2-4; the D gene is possibly TRBD1 (6 bases). The CDR3 covers 14 residues. CDR1 and CDR2 from the germline V gene are SGHKS and YYEKEE (reference sequence). V was pared by 0 bases and J by 10 bases, with 14 bases between. The full variable domain, with the rest looked up from reference TRBV5-5 and TRBJ2-4, is DAGVTQSPTHLIKTRGQQVTLRCSPISGHKSVSWYQQVLGQGPQFIFQYYEKEERGRGNFPDRFSARQFPNYSSELNVNALLLGDSALYLCASSLEAGTIIQYFGAGTRLSVL.

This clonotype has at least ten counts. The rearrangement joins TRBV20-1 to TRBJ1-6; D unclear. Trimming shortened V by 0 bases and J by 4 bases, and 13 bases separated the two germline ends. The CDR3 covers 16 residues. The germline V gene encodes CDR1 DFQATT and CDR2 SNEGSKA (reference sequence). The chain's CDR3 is CSARDEANLYNSPLHF. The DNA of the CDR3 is TGCAGTGCTAGAGATGAAGCCAACCTTTATAATTCACCCCTCCACTTT.

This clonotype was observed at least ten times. The CDR3 DNA is TGTGCCAGCAGCTTAATTCAGGGGACTGGGGCCAACGTCCTGACTTTC. Amino acid sequence: CASSLIQGTGANVLTF. The rearrangement joins TRBV11-2 to TRBJ2-6; maybe TRBD1 (6 bases). CDR3 length: 16 amino acids. The germline CDR1 and CDR2 sequences are SGHAT and FQNNGV. Deletions cut 2 bases from V and 2 bases from J, with 10 bases between.

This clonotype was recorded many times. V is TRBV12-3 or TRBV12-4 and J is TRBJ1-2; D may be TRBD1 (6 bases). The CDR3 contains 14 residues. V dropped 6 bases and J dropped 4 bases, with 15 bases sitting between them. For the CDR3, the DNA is TGTGCCAGCAGCTTTAGGGGGGCCATCTATGGCTACACCTTC. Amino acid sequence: CASSFRGAIYGYTF.

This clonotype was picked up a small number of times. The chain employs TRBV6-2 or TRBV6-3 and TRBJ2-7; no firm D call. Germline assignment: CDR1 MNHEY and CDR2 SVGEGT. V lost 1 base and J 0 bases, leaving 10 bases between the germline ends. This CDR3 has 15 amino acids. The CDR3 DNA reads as TGTGCCAGCAGTTACTGGGCGGCGTCCTCCTACGAGCAGTACTTC. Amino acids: CASSYWAASSYEQYF.

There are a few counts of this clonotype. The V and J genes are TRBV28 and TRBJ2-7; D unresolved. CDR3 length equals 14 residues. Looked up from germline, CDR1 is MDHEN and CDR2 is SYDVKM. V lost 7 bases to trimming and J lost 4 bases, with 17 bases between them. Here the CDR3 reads CASIPGGREYEQYF. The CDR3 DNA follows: TGTGCCAGCATCCCAGGTGGACGAGAATACGAGCAGTACTTC.

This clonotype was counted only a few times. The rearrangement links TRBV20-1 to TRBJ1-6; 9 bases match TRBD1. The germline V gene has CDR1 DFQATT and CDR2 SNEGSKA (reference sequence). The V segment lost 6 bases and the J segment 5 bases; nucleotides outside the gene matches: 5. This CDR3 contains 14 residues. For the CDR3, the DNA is TGCAGTGCCCGGGACAGGGTGGATAATTCACCCCTCCACTTT. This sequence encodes CSARDRVDNSPLHF.

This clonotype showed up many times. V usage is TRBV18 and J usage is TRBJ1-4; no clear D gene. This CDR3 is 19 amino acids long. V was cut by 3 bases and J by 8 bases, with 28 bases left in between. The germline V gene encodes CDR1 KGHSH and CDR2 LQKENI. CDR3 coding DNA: TGTGCCAGCTCACCTACACCAAGGCCAGGTGTTTTGGTAAAGGAAAAACTGTTTTTT. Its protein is CASSPTPRPGVLVKEKLFF. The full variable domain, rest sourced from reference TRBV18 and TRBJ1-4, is NAGVMQNPRHLVRRRGQEARLRCSPMKGHSHVYWYRQLPEEGLKFMVYLQKENIIDESGMPKERFSAEFPKEGPSILRIQQVVRGDSAAYFCASSPTPRPGVLVKEKLFFGSGTQLSVL.

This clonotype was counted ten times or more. As DNA, the CDR3 is TGTGCCAGCAGTCTCGCCGGGTCTCACTCCTACGAGCAGTACTTC. This sequence encodes CASSLAGSHSYEQYF. The gene calls are TRBV12-3 or TRBV12-4 and TRBJ2-7, with D unclear. V lost 5 bases, J lost 0 bases, and 14 bases lay in between. CDR3 size: 15 residues.

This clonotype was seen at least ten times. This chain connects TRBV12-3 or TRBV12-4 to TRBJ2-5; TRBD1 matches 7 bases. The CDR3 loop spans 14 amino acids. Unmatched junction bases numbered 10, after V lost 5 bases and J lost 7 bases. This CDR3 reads CASSQGQSLGTQYF. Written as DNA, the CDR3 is TGTGCCAGCAGTCAGGGACAGTCCTTGGGGACCCAGTACTTC.

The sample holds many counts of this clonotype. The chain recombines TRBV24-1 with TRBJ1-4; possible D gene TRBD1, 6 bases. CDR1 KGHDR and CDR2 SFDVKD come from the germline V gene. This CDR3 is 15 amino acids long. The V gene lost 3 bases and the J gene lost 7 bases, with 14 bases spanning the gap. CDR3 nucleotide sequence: TGTGCCACCAGTGATCCGCGACAGGACAGTGAAAAACTGTTTTTT. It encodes CATSDPRQDSEKLFF.

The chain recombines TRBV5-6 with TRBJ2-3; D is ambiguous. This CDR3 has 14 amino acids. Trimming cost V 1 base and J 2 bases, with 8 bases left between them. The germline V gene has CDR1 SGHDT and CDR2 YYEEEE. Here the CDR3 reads CASSLTGNTDTQYF. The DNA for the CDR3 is TGTGCCAGCAGCTTGACCGGCAACACAGATACGCAGTATTTT.

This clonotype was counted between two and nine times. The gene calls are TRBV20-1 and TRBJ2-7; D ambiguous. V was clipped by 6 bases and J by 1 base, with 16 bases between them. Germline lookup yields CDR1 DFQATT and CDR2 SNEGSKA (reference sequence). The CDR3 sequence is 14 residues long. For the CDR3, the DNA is TGCAGTGCCCAAGGGTCCCGGATTTCCTACGAGCAGTACTTC. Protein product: CSAQGSRISYEQYF.

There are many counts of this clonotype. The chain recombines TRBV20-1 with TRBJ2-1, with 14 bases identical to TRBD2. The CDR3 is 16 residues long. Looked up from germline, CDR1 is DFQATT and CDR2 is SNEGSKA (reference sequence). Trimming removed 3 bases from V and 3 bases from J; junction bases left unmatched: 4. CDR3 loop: CSASPGLAGDYNEQFF. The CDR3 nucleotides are TGCAGTGCTAGTCCGGGACTAGCGGGGGACTACAATGAGCAGTTCTTC.

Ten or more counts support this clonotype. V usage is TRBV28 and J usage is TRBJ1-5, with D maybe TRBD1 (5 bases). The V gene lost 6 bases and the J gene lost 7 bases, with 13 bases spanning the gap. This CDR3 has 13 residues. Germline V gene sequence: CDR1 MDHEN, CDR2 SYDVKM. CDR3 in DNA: TGTGCCAGCAGCCAGGGTACGGTCCAGCCCCAGCATTTT. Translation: CASSQGTVQPQHF. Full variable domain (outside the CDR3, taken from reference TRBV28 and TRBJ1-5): DVKVTQSSRYLVKRTGEKVFLECVQDMDHENMFWYRQDPGLGLRLIYFSYDVKMKEKGDIPEGYSVSREKKERFSLILESASTNQTSMYLCASSQGTVQPQHFGDGTRLSIL.

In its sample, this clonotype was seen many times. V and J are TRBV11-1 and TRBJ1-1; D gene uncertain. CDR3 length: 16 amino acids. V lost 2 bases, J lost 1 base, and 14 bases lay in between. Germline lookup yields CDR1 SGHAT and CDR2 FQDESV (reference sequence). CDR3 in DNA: TGTGCCAGCAGCTTATGGGCTTGGGCCTCGAACACTGAAGCTTTCTTT. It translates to CASSLWAWASNTEAFF.

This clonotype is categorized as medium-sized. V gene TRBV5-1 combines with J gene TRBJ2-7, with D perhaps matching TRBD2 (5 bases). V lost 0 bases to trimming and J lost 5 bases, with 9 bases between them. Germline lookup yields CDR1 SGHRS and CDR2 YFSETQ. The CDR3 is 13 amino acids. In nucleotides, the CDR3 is TGCGCCAGCAGCTTGGCGGCCGGGGACGAGCAGTACTTC. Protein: CASSLAAGDEQYF.

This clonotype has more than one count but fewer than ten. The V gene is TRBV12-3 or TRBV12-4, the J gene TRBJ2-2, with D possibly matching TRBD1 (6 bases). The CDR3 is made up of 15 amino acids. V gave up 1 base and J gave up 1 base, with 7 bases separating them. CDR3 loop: CASSLGQENTGELFF. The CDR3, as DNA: TGTGCCAGCAGTTTAGGACAGGAGAACACCGGGGAGCTGTTTTTT.

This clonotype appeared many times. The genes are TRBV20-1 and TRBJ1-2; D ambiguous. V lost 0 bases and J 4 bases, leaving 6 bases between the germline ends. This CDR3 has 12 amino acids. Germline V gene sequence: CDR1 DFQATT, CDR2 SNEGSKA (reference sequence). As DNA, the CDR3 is TGCAGTGCTAGAGATGGACTCTATGGCTACACCTTC. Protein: CSARDGLYGYTF.

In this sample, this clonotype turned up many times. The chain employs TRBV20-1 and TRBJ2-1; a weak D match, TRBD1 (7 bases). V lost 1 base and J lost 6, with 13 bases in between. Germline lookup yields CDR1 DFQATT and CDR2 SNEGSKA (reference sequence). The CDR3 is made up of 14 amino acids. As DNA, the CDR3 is TGCAGTGCTAGAGGACAGGGAGGAAGCAATGAGCAGTTCTTC. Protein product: CSARGQGGSNEQFF.

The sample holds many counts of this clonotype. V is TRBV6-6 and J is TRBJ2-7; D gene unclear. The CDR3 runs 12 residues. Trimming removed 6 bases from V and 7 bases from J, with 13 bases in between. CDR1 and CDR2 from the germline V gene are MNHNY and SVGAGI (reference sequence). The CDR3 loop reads CASSSSFAEQYF. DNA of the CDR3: TGTGCCAGCAGCTCGTCCTTCGCGGAGCAGTACTTC.

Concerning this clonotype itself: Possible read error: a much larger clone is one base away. The CDR3 nucleotides are TGTGCCAGCAGTGAGGCCTACGGGCAGTACTTC. Protein product: CASSEAYGQYF. V gene TRBV2 combines with J gene TRBJ2-7; D unclear. The CDR3 length is 11 residues. Germline V gene data show CDR1 as SNHLY and CDR2 as FYNNEI.

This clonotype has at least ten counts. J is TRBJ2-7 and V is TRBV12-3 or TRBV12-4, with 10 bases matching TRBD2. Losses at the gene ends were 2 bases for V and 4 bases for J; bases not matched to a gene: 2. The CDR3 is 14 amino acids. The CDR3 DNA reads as TGTGCCAGCAGTTTAAGCGGGGGGGCTTACGAGCAGTACTTC. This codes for CASSLSGGAYEQYF.

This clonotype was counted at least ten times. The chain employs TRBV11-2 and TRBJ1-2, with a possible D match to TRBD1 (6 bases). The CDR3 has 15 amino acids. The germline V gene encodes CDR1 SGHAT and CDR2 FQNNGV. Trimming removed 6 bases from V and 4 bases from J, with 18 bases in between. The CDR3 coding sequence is TGTGCCAGCAGTTCTATCGGACAGAGAAGCTATGGCTACACCTTC. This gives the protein CASSSIGQRSYGYTF.

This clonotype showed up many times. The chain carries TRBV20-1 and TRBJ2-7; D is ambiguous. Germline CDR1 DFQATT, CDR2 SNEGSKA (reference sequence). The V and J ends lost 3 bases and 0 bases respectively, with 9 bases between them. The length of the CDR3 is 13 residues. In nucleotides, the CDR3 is TGCAGTGCTAGGGGCGAGAGCTCCTACGAGCAGTACTTC. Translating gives CSARGESSYEQYF.